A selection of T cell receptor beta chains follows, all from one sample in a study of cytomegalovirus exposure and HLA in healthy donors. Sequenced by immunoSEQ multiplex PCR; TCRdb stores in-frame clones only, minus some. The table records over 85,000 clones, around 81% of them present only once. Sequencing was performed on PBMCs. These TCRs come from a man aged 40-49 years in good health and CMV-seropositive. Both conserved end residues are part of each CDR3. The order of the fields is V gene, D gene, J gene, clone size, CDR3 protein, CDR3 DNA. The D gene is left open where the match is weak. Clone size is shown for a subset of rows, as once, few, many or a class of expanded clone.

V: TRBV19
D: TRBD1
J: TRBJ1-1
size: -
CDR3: CASAGQGAVPTEAFF
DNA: TGTGCCAGCGCGGGACAGGGGGCCGTTCCCACTGAAGCTTTCTTT

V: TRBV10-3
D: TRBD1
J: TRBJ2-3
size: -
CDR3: CAIQGVSTDTQYF
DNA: TGTGCCATCCAGGGGGTAAGCACAGATACGCAGTATTTT

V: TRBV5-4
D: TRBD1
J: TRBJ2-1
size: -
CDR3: CASNPGQGEIF
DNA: TGTGCCAGCAATCCCGGACAGGGTGAGATCTTC

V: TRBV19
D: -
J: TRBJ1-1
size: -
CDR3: CASSISRMNTEAFF
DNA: TGTGCCAGTAGTATATCCAGGATGAACACTGAAGCTTTCTTT

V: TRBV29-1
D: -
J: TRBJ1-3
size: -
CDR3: CSVARQGNTIYF
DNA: TGCAGCGTTGCGCGGCAGGGAAACACCATATATTTT

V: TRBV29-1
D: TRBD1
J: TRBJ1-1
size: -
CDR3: CSVERPRGVANTEAFF
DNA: TGCAGCGTTGAACGCCCCAGGGGGGTAGCGAACACTGAAGCTTTCTTT

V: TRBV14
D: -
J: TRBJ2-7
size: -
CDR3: CASSPRLNYEQYF
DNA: TGTGCCAGCAGCCCCCGACTCAATTACGAGCAGTACTTC

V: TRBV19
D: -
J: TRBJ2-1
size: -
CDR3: CASSRRRADEQFF
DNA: TGTGCCAGTAGTAGGAGGAGGGCCGACGAGCAGTTCTTC

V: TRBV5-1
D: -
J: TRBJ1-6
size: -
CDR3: CASSETETNSPLHF
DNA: TGCGCCAGCAGCGAGACAGAGACTAATTCACCCCTCCACTTT

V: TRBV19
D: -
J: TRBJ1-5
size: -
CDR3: CASTTGQWYQPQHF
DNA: TGTGCCAGTACCACTGGACAGTGGTATCAGCCCCAGCATTTT

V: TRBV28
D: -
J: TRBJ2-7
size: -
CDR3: CASSFTAGMDEQYF
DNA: TGTGCCAGCAGTTTCACTGCAGGGATGGACGAGCAGTACTTC

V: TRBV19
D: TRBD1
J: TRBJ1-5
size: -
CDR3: CASSTLDRGGNQPQHF
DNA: TGTGCCAGTAGTACCCTGGACAGGGGAGGCAATCAGCCCCAGCATTTT

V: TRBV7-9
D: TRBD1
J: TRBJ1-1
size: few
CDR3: CASRPGGRAEAFF
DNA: TGTGCCAGCAGACCAGGGGGCCGCGCTGAAGCTTTCTTT

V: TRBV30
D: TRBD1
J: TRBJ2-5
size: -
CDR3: CAWSRGQGPEETQYF
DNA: TGTGCCTGGAGTAGAGGACAGGGCCCTGAAGAGACCCAGTACTTC

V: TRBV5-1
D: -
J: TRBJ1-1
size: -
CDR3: CASSGKGVEAFF
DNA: TGCGCCAGCAGCGGGAAAGGGGTTGAAGCTTTCTTT

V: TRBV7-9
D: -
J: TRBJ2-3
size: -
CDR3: CASSLGGWAGEYF
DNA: TGTGCCAGCAGCTTAGGGGGGTGGGCAGGGGAGTATTTT

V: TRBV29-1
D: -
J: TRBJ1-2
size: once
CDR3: CSVADIDGYTF
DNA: TGCAGCGTTGCCGACATAGATGGCTACACCTTC

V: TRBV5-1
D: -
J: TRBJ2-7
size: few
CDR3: CASSIGTSYEQYF
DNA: TGCGCCAGCAGCATCGGGACTTCCTACGAGCAGTACTTC

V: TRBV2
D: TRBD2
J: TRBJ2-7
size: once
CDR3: CASSEFGGGLSTYEQYF
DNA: TGTGCCAGCAGTGAATTTGGGGGGGGACTTTCCACGTACGAGCAGTACTTC

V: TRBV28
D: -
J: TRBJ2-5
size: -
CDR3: CASSLPPERQKETQYF
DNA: TGTGCCAGCAGTTTACCCCCCGAGCGGCAAAAAGAGACCCAGTACTTC

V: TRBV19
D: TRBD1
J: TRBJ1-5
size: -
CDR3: CASSTGTGGNQPQHF
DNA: TGTGCCAGTAGTACCGGGACAGGTGGCAATCAGCCCCAGCATTTT

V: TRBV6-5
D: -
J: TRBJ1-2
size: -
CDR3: CASSYLGAGWYGYTF
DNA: TGTGCCAGCAGTTATTTAGGGGCAGGGTGGTATGGCTACACCTTC

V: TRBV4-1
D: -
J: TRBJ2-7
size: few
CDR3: CASSQRADQLNYEQYF
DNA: TGCGCCAGCAGCCAGAGGGCAGACCAATTAAACTACGAGCAGTACTTC

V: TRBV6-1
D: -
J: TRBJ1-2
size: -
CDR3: CASSEEVGGNYGYTF
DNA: TGTGCCAGCAGTGAAGAGGTAGGGGGTAACTATGGCTACACCTTC

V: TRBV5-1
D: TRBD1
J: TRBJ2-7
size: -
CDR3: CASSNRDRAEQYF
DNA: TGTGCCAGCAGCAACCGGGACAGGGCTGAGCAGTACTTC

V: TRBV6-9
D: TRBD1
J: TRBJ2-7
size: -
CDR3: CASSYTGGTGSYEQYF
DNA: TGTGCCAGCAGTTATACAGGGGGCACCGGCTCCTACGAGCAGTACTTC

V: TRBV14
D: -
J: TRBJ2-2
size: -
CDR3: CASSRPGVGTGELFF
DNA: TGTGCCAGCAGCCGTCCAGGGGTGGGCACCGGGGAGCTGTTTTTT

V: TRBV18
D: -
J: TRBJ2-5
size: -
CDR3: CASSPGLMETQYF
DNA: TGTGCCAGCTCACCAGGACTAATGGAGACCCAGTACTTC

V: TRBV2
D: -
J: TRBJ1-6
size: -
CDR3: CASTSESSYNSPLHF
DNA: TGTGCCAGCACGAGCGAAAGCTCCTATAATTCACCCCTCCACTTT

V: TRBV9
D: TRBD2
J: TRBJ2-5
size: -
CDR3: CASSEGQLAGGGETQYF
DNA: TGTGCCAGCAGCGAGGGGCAACTAGCGGGAGGAGGAGAGACCCAGTACTTC

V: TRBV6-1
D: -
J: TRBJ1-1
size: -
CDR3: CASTRSGDAEAFF
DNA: TGTGCCAGCACCCGATCGGGAGACGCTGAAGCTTTCTTT

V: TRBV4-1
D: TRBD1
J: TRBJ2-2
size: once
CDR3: CASSQGGQGVAGELFF
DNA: TGCGCCAGCAGCCAGGGGGGACAGGGGGTTGCCGGGGAGCTGTTTTTT

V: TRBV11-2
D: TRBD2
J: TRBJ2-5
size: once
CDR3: CASSQKLAGFYF
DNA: TGTGCCAGCAGCCAGAAACTAGCGGGGTTCTACTTC

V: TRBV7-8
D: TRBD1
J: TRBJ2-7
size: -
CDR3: CASSLETGQGKGEQYF
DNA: TGTGCCAGCAGCTTAGAAACCGGACAGGGGAAGGGCGAGCAGTACTTC

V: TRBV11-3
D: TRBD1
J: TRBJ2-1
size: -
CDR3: CASSLDQGVYNEQFF
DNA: TGTGCCAGCAGCTTAGATCAGGGGGTATACAATGAGCAGTTCTTC

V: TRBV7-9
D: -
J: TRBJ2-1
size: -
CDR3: CASSLVAGSYSEQFF
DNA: TGTGCCAGCAGCTTAGTCGCAGGGTCATATAGTGAGCAGTTCTTC

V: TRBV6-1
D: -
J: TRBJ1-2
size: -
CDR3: CASSPRGNYGYTF
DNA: TGTGCCAGCAGTCCCCGCGGGAACTATGGCTACACCTTC

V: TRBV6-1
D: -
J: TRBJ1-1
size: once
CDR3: CASVGRGGNTEAFF
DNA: TGTGCCAGCGTCGGCCGTGGAGGGAACACTGAAGCTTTCTTT

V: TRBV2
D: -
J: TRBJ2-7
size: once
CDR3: CASRASSGHIYEQYF
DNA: TGTGCCAGCAGAGCTTCCTCGGGACATATCTACGAGCAGTACTTC

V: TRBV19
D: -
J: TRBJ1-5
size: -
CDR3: CASTDTSNQPQHF
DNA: TGTGCCAGCACCGACACGTCGAATCAGCCCCAGCATTTT

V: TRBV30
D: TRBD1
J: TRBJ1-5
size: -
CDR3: CAWSSGTGIPNNQPQHF
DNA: TGTGCCTGGAGTTCCGGGACAGGGATCCCGAATAATCAGCCCCAGCATTTT

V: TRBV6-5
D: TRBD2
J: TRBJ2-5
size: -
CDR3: CASSITSGRRETQYF
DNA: TGTGCCAGCAGCATCACTAGCGGGAGGCGAGAGACCCAGTACTTC

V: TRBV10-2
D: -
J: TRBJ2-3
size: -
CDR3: CASSEGGLGDTQYF
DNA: TGCGCCAGCAGTGAGGGGGGGTTAGGGGATACGCAGTATTTT

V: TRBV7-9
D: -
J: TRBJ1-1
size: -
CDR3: CSSSSTTGRAEAFF
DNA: TGTTCCAGCAGCTCTACAACAGGGAGAGCTGAAGCTTTCTTT

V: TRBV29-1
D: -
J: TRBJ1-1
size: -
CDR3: CGATDIRNTEAFF
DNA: TGCGGCGCCACTGACATAAGAAACACTGAAGCTTTCTTT

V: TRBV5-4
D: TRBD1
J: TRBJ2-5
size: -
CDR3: CASSAGTVQETQYF
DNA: TGTGCCAGCAGCGCCGGGACAGTTCAAGAGACCCAGTACTTC

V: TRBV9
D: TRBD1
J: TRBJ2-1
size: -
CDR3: CASSLTGGSYNEQFF
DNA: TGTGCCAGCAGCCTAACAGGGGGATCCTACAATGAGCAGTTCTTC

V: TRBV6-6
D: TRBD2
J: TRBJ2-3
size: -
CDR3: CASSAPGLAGGWTQYF
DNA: TGTGCCAGCAGTGCTCCGGGACTAGCGGGAGGGTGGACGCAGTATTTT